The clone carrying this T cell receptor (beta chain) has just a few counts. The data were taken from a study of blood T cells in healthy people across ages. CDR1 is SGHAT, CDR2 FQNNGV, per germline. The CDR3 covers 13 residues. V trimming: 1 base; J trimming: 9 bases; junction bases outside the gene matches: 1. It was with a sample-barcoded 5' primer and a J-beta primer mix that a second PCR of roughly 7 to 12 cycles was run. Unique molecular identifiers of 12 random nucleotides labeled each cDNA. One entry per CDR3 protein results from TCRdb running MiXCR on the 5' RACE reads. This table holds 700,000 to 950,000 distinct CDR3 sequences, about 62% found once.

This clonotype was sampled from a man aged 25 to 40 in good health. The rearrangement uses TRBV11-2 and TRBJ2-1, with 9 bases identical to TRBD2. Material: blood. CDR3: CASSLGLAAEQFF. The CDR3 DNA reads as TGTGCCAGCAGCTTAGGACTAGCGGCTGAGCAGTTCTTC.